These 17 T cell receptor beta chains originate from one sample sequenced in a study of technical replicates of blood from a few donors. Assay used: immunoSEQ multiplex PCR; TCRdb lists only in-frame clones, some missing. The repertoire has around 15,000 clones, 65% to 90% of them found once; the top ten carry roughly 12%. Material for sequencing was PBMCs. Every receptor here comes from a human donor in good health.

This sequence joins TRBV27 and TRBJ2-6, with a possible D match to TRBD1 (6 bases). Germline-derived CDR1 and CDR2 are MNHEY and SMNVEV (reference sequence). The CDR3 sequence is 17 residues long. The ends were cut back, 0 bases at V and 0 bases at J, with 9 bases in the middle. CDR3 DNA sequence: TGTGCCAGCAGTTTATCCCAGGGGTACTCTGGGGCCAACGTCCTGACTTTC. It encodes CASSLSQGYSGANVLTF.

The rearrangement joins TRBV30 to TRBJ2-7; TRBD1 matches at 8 bases. CDR1 and CDR2 (germline): GTSNPN, SVGIG (reference sequence). V lost 2 bases to trimming and J lost 5 bases; unmatched junction nucleotides: 5. The CDR3 is 13 amino acids. The CDR3 protein is CAWSRGTGNEQYF. CDR3 DNA: TGTGCCTGGAGTAGAGGGACAGGTAACGAGCAGTACTTC.

This clone was seen once. V and J are TRBV9 and TRBJ2-2; D unclear. V was pared by 0 bases and J by 2 bases, with 8 bases between. This CDR3 is 15 amino acids long. Germline CDR1 is SGDLS and CDR2 is YYNGEE. CDR3 protein: CASSVDSPNTGELFF. As DNA, the CDR3 is TGTGCCAGCAGCGTAGACAGCCCCAACACCGGGGAGCTGTTTTTT.

The V gene is TRBV30, the J gene TRBJ1-1, with D hard to call. The CDR3 covers 15 residues. Deletions cut 4 bases from V and 10 bases from J, with 25 bases between. In germline, CDR1 is GTSNPN, CDR2 SVGIG (reference sequence). CDR3 residues: CAWTPRAGRQFAAFF. In DNA form, the CDR3 reads TGTGCCTGGACCCCGCGCGCGGGCCGACAATTTGCAGCTTTCTTT.

The V call is TRBV6-1, the J call TRBJ1-5; TRBD1 aligns across 7 bases. The junction had 11 bases not matched to a gene; V was cut back by 9 bases and J by 3 bases. Germline lookup yields CDR1 MNHNS and CDR2 SASEGT. The CDR3 consists of 15 residues. As DNA, the CDR3 is TGTGCCAGTCGCCGGGTGACAGGGCTCAATCAGCCCCAGCATTTT. Its protein is CASRRVTGLNQPQHF.

V gene TRBV7-3 combines with J gene TRBJ2-1, with a tentative D call TRBD2 (5 bases). There are 14 residues in the CDR3. V was pared by 5 bases and J by 8 bases, with 16 bases between. CDR1 and CDR2 from the germline V gene are SGHTA and FQGTGA. Written as DNA, the CDR3 is TGTGCCAGCAGCCAAGGGAGCTCTGTTCATGAGCAGTTCTTC. Its translation is CASSQGSSVHEQFF.

V usage is TRBV5-1 and J usage is TRBJ2-7; 7 nucleotides align to TRBD1. The germline V gene has CDR1 SGHRS and CDR2 YFSETQ. The CDR3 totals 15 residues. The ends lost 1 base at V and 1 base at J; junction bases unmatched: 5. The CDR3 DNA reads as TGCGCCAGCAGCTTGTACACAGGGGAATCCTACGAGCAGTACTTC. This sequence encodes CASSLYTGESYEQYF.

This chain joins TRBV20-1 and TRBJ2-1; maybe TRBD2 (5 bases). CDR1 and CDR2 (germline): DFQATT, SNEGSKA (reference sequence). Trimming shortened V by 7 bases and J by 2 bases, and 6 bases separated the two germline ends. The CDR3 is 11 residues long. The CDR3 loop is CSGGPYNEQFF. CDR3 nucleotides: TGCAGTGGAGGGCCCTACAATGAGCAGTTCTTC.

A few counts support this clone. The chain recombines TRBV28 with TRBJ2-5; 12 nucleotides line up with TRBD1. The CDR3 length is 15 residues. The V and J ends lost 4 bases and 5 bases, in that order; junction bases with no gene match: 5. Germline CDR1 MDHEN, CDR2 SYDVKM. The CDR3 nucleotides are TGTGCCAGCAGTTCTGGGACAGGGGGCGCGGAGACCCAGTACTTC. It is translated as CASSSGTGGAETQYF.

The V call is TRBV11-2, the J call TRBJ1-5, with D perhaps matching TRBD1 (5 bases). Per germline, CDR1 SGHAT and CDR2 FQNNGV. Trimming stripped 5 bases from V and 5 bases from J, with 10 bases between. There are 13 residues in the CDR3. The CDR3, as DNA: TGTGCCAGCAGCGACCAGACAGATCAGCCCCAGCATTTT. It translates to CASSDQTDQPQHF.

This clone occurred once. The chain uses TRBV5-1 and TRBJ1-4, with TRBD1 identical over 7 bases. Germline lookup yields CDR1 SGHRS and CDR2 YFSETQ. The V and J ends lost 0 bases and 8 bases, in that order; junction bases with no gene match: 7. There are 15 residues in the CDR3. CDR3 loop: CASSLAGTEGEKLFF. In DNA form, the CDR3 reads TGCGCCAGCAGCTTGGCCGGGACAGAAGGGGAAAAACTGTTTTTT.

This chain connects TRBV27 to TRBJ2-7, with 8 bases lining up with TRBD1. Germline values: CDR1 MNHEY, CDR2 SMNVEV (reference sequence). The CDR3 extends over 14 amino acids. Trimming removed 4 bases from V and 3 bases from J; junction bases left unmatched: 5. CDR3: CASSYTGGFYEQYF. Written as DNA, the CDR3 is TGTGCCAGCAGTTATACAGGGGGATTCTACGAGCAGTACTTC.

This sequence joins TRBV18 and TRBJ2-3; D is perhaps TRBD2 (6 bases). Trimming left V 4 bases short and J 4 bases short, with 15 bases between. The CDR3 sequence is 15 residues long. In germline, CDR1 is KGHSH, CDR2 LQKENI. The CDR3 sequence: CASSQEGRGADTQYF. The CDR3 region has the DNA TGTGCCAGCTCACAGGAGGGACGAGGGGCAGATACGCAGTATTTT.

This clone was counted once. The gene calls are TRBV10-3 and TRBJ2-1, with D possibly TRBD2 on 6 matching bases. The CDR3 is 17 amino acids. Germline loops: CDR1 ENHRY, CDR2 SYGVKD. The germline V and J ends were trimmed by 0 bases and 6 bases, with 18 bases remaining between them. CDR3 DNA sequence: TGTGCCATCAGTGAGTCGATGGGGGGAGATTTCGGCAATGAGCAGTTCTTC. It translates to CAISESMGGDFGNEQFF.

The chain employs TRBV9 and TRBJ2-7; 8 bases are shared with TRBD1. Losses at the gene ends were 4 bases for V and 3 bases for J; bases not matched to a gene: 9. There are 15 residues in the CDR3. The V gene's germline CDR1 is SGDLS and CDR2 YYNGEE. The CDR3 DNA follows: TGTGCCAGCAGCCCACGCGCCGGACAGGGCTACGAGCAGTACTTC. Translated, it gives CASSPRAGQGYEQYF.

The chain combines TRBV5-1 with TRBJ1-3; tentatively, D is TRBD1 (5 bases). The CDR3 is 17 amino acids. Germline values: CDR1 SGHRS, CDR2 YFSETQ. Trimming removed 0 bases at V and 3 bases at J, with 16 bases between. The CDR3, as DNA: TGCGCCAGCAGCTTGGCCGGGTCGGCGGGGGATGGAAACACCATATATTTT. Protein product: CASSLAGSAGDGNTIYF.

The DNA for the CDR3 is TGTGCCAGCAGCTTAGGAGGGACCCCTTACGAGCAGTACTTC. Protein product: CASSLGGTPYEQYF. The rearrangement joins TRBV5-4 to TRBJ2-7; D is possibly TRBD2 (6 bases). V shed 2 bases and J shed 4 bases, with 13 bases lying between them. CDR3 length: 14 amino acids. CDR1 and CDR2 (germline): SGHNT, YYREEE (reference sequence). Full variable domain (missing parts from reference TRBV5-4 and TRBJ2-7): ETGVTQSPTHLIKTRGQQVTLRCSSQSGHNTVSWYQQALGQGPQFIFQYYREEENGRGNFPPRFSGLQFPNYSSELNVNALELDDSALYLCASSLGGTPYEQYFGPGTRLTVT.